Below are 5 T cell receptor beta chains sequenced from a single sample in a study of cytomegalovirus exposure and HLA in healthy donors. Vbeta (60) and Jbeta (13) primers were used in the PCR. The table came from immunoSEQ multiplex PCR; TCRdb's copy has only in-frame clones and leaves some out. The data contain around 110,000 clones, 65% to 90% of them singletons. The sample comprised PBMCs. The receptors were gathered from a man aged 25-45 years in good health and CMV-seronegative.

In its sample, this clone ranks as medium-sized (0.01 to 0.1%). The CDR3 spells CASRRGAEDTGELFF. CDR3 DNA sequence: TGTGCCAGCAGGCGGGGGGCGGAAGACACCGGGGAGCTGTTTTTT. The rearrangement joins TRBV28 to TRBJ2-2; 8 bases map to TRBD2. Trimming at V came to 6 bases and at J to 3 bases, leaving 6 bases not matched to a gene. The CDR3 is made up of 15 amino acids. The germline V gene encodes CDR1 MDHEN and CDR2 SYDVKM.

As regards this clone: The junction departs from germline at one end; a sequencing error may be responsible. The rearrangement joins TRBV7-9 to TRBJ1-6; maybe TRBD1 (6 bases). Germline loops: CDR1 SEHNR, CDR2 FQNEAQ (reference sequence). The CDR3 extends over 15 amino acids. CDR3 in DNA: TGTGCCAGCAGCTTAGCGGGGCAGGGGAATTCACTCCTCCACTTT. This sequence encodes CASSLAGQGNSLLHF.

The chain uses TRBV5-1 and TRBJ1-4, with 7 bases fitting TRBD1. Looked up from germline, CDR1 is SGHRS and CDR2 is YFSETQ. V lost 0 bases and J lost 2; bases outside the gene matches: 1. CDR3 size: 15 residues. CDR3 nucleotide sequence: TGCGCCAGCAGCTTGGAGACAGGGACTAATGAAAAACTGTTTTTT. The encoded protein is CASSLETGTNEKLFF.

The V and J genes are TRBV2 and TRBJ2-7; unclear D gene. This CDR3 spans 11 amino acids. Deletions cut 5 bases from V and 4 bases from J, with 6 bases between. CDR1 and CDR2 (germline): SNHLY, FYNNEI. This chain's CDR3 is CASSYSYEQYF. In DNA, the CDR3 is TGTGCCAGCAGTTACAGTTACGAGCAGTACTTC. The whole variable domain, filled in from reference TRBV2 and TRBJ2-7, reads EPEVTQTPSHQVTQMGQEVILRCVPISNHLYFYWYRQILGQKVEFLVSFYNNEISEKSEIFDDQFSVERPDGSNFTLKIRSTKLEDSAMYFCASSYSYEQYFGPGTRLTVT.

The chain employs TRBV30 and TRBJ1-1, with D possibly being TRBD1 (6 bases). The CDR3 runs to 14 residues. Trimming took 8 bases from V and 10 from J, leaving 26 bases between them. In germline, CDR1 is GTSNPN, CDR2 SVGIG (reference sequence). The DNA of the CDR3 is TGTGCCCGCCAAACCACCGACCGGACAGTAGGAGCTTTCTTT. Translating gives CARQTTDRTVGAFF. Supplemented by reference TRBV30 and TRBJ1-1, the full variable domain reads SQTIHQWPATLVQPVGSPLSLECTVEGTSNPNLYWYRQAAGRGLQLLFYSVGIGQISSEVPQNLSASRPQDRQFILSSKKLLLSDSGFYLCARQTTDRTVGAFFGQGTRLTVV.